The 29 T cell receptor beta chains listed next were all sequenced from one sample in a study of T cell repertoires in cytomegalovirus infection (dated by TCRdb to the late 2010s). What these receptors recognize is not known. According to the study, the label for this sample's treatment or condition signals: in vitro stimulation with specific CMV peptide epitopes to enrich CMV-specific T cells. The instrument given in TCRdb is Illumina HiSeq 1500. TCRdb passed the public sequencing reads through fastp at Q25 and MiXCR, retaining productive beta sequences. Records with the same CDR3 protein are collapsed into one entry carrying the most frequent genes and DNA. For this sample the table gives more than 300,000 distinct CDR3 sequences, of which around a third were detected only once. The leading ten clones occupy roughly 13% of the sample. Source: cultured PBMCs, taken from culture after CMV antigen stimulation. The receptors derive from a human donor in good health (CMV status not recorded). Some clones in this sample may be carry-over from other donors' samples.

This rearrangement joins TRBV19 to TRBJ2-5, with 12 bases matching TRBD2. Germline trimming cut 6 bases from V and 1 base from J; bases unmatched to any gene: 3. Germline V lookup: CDR1 LNHDA, CDR2 SQIVND (reference sequence). This CDR3 has 15 residues. The CDR3 protein is CASRRTSGIQETQYF. CDR3 in DNA: TGTGCCAGTAGGAGGACTAGCGGGATCCAAGAGACCCAGTACTTC.

CDR3 sequence reads: CASSQTLNNEQFF. The CDR3 region has the DNA TGTGCCAGCAGCCAGACGTTAAACAATGAGCAGTTCTTC. The rearrangement links TRBV7-9 to TRBJ2-1; D is undetermined. The germline V and J ends were trimmed by 5 bases and 5 bases, with 10 bases remaining between them. Germline-derived CDR1 and CDR2 are SEHNR and FQNEAQ (reference sequence). This CDR3 spans 13 amino acids. Looking up the rest from reference TRBV7-9 and TRBJ2-1 gives the full variable domain: DTGVSQNPRHKITKRGQNVTFRCDPISEHNRLYWYRQTLGQGPEFLTYFQNEAQLEKSRLLSDRFSAERPKGSFSTLEIQRTEQGDSAMYLCASSQTLNNEQFFGPGTRLTVL.

V gene TRBV7-2 combines with J gene TRBJ1-3; 7 bases agree with TRBD1. The CDR3 is made up of 15 amino acids. The V gene's germline CDR1 is SGHTA and CDR2 FQGNSA. Trimming at V came to 2 bases and at J to 1 base, leaving 2 bases not matched to a gene. As DNA, the CDR3 is TGTGCCAGCAGCTTAAGGGGGCTATCTGGAAACACCATATATTTT. Translating it yields CASSLRGLSGNTIYF. The entire variable domain, with the rest obtained from reference TRBV7-2 and TRBJ1-3, is as follows: GAGVSQSPSNKVTEKGKDVELRCDPISGHTALYWYRQSLGQGLEFLIYFQGNSAPDKSGLPSDRFSAERTGGSVSTLTIQRTQQEDSAVYLCASSLRGLSGNTIYFGEGSWLTVV.

J is TRBJ2-3 and V is TRBV5-4; D is unresolved. CDR3 size: 14 residues. V lost 6 bases to trimming and J lost 3 bases, with 14 bases between them. Germline CDR1 SGHNT, CDR2 YYREEE (reference sequence). The CDR3 DNA reads TGTGCCAGCACTAACAAGGGCAGAACAGATACGCAGTATTTT. This encodes CASTNKGRTDTQYF.

This clonotype was seen repeatedly, ten times or more. The J gene is TRBJ2-1, the V gene TRBV7-9, with 8 bases lining up with TRBD1. The V gene's germline CDR1 is SEHNR and CDR2 FQNEAQ (reference sequence). V lost 5 bases to trimming and J lost 5 bases; unmatched junction nucleotides: 8. This CDR3 has 15 amino acids. CDR3 region: CASSEGQGGNNEQFF. As DNA, the CDR3 is TGTGCCAGCAGCGAAGGACAGGGCGGGAACAATGAGCAGTTCTTC.

In this sample, this clonotype turned up once. The chain combines TRBV7-9 with TRBJ1-1; no reliable D call. V was pared by 1 base and J by 4 bases, with 7 bases between. Germline CDR1 and CDR2: SEHNR and FQNEAQ (reference sequence). This CDR3 contains 13 residues. CDR3 sequence (DNA): TGTGCCAGCAGCTTAGAGTCGGGCACTGAAGCTTTCTTT. It codes for CASSLESGTEAFF.

This rearrangement joins TRBV7-9 to TRBJ1-1; 10 nucleotides agree with TRBD1. The CDR3 has 16 amino acids. The ends lost 5 bases at V and 1 base at J; junction bases unmatched: 7. CDR1 and CDR2 (germline): SEHNR, FQNEAQ (reference sequence). CDR3 residues: CASSPFRDRGNTEAFF. The CDR3 nucleotides read TGTGCCAGCAGCCCATTCCGGGACAGGGGGAACACTGAAGCTTTCTTT.

This chain uses TRBV6-2 or TRBV6-3 with TRBJ2-7; no firm D call. The germline CDR1 and CDR2 sequences are MNHEY and SVGEGT. The germline V and J ends were trimmed by 5 bases and 3 bases, with 8 bases remaining between them. CDR3 length: 12 amino acids. CDR3 coding DNA: TGTGCCAGCAGTAATTCTATCTACGAGCAGTACGTC. This sequence encodes CASSNSIYEQYV.

The chain recombines TRBV7-6 with TRBJ1-6; 7 nucleotides agree with TRBD1. The V segment lost 1 base and the J segment 9 bases; nucleotides outside the gene matches: 9. CDR1 SGHVS and CDR2 FNYEAQ come from the germline V gene. The CDR3 consists of 16 residues. The CDR3 DNA is TGTGCCAGCAGCTTAGGCGAAACGACAGGGTTTTCACCCCTCCACTTT. Protein sequence: CASSLGETTGFSPLHF. Using reference TRBV7-6 and TRBJ1-6 for the parts outside the CDR3, the full variable domain is GAGVSQSPRYKVTKRGQDVALRCDPISGHVSLYWYRQALGQGPEFLTYFNYEAQQDKSGLPNDRFSAERPEGSISTLTIQRTEQRDSAMYRCASSLGETTGFSPLHFGNGTRLTVT.

The chain is built from TRBV7-2 and TRBJ2-5; D is perhaps TRBD1 (5 bases). CDR1 is SGHTA, CDR2 FQGNSA, per germline. The CDR3 has 14 amino acids. V was pared by 3 bases and J by 5 bases, with 13 bases between. DNA for the CDR3: TGTGCCAGCAGCTTCTCAGGGTCCTGGGAGACCCAGTACTTC. Translation: CASSFSGSWETQYF.

This clonotype was observed a single time. V and J are TRBV28 and TRBJ1-4; D is unresolved. The CDR3 is 13 residues long. Germline loops: CDR1 MDHEN, CDR2 SYDVKM. V was shortened by 7 bases and J by 4 bases, with 10 bases between the two germline ends. DNA of the CDR3: TGTGCCAGCAACCGGGCCTATAATGAAAAACTGTTTTTT. Translating it yields CASNRAYNEKLFF.

A single count supports this clonotype. J is TRBJ1-2 and V is TRBV19, with D uncertain. CDR1 and CDR2 (germline): LNHDA, SQIVND (reference sequence). The CDR3 runs 14 residues. Deletions cut 6 bases from V and 7 bases from J, with 18 bases between. The CDR3 sequence: CASSLPDIRSGYTF. The CDR3 nucleotides are TGTGCCAGTAGCCTCCCTGACATCCGATCTGGCTACACCTTC.

This clonotype was detected only once. V is TRBV6-8 and J is TRBJ1-4; TRBD1 aligns across 9 bases. CDR3 length: 14 amino acids. V trimming: 6 bases; J trimming: 8 bases; junction bases outside the gene matches: 7. CDR1 and CDR2 (germline): MNHGY, SAAAGT. CDR3 residues: CASRIGTGIEKLFF. The CDR3 DNA reads TGTGCCAGCAGGATAGGGACAGGGATAGAAAAACTGTTTTTT.

A few counts support this clonotype. The chain couples TRBV7-2 to TRBJ1-1; D unclear. This CDR3 has 14 residues. The germline V and J ends were trimmed by 5 bases and 5 bases, with 15 bases remaining between them. Germline loops: CDR1 SGHTA, CDR2 FQGNSA. The chain's CDR3 is CASSLTDVRTEAFF. In nucleotides, the CDR3 is TGTGCCAGCAGCCTCACCGATGTGAGGACTGAAGCTTTCTTT.

This clonotype was observed at least ten times. The chain joins TRBV7-8 to TRBJ2-4; D uncertain. Germline CDR1 is SGHVS and CDR2 is FQNEAQ. This CDR3 contains 17 residues. The ends were cut back, 0 bases at V and 4 bases at J, with 16 bases in the middle. This CDR3 reads CASSLARLWPLKNIQYF. Written as DNA, the CDR3 is TGTGCCAGCAGCTTAGCTCGACTTTGGCCCTTAAAAAACATTCAGTACTTC.

The chain is built from TRBV5-6 and TRBJ2-1, with TRBD2 matching over 11 bases. Trimming took 3 bases from V and 6 from J; bases not matched to a gene: 11. Germline V CDR1 and CDR2: SGHDT, YYEEEE. There are 17 residues in the CDR3. The CDR3 DNA reads as TGTGCCAGCAGCTCTGGGACTAGCGGCCTTAAGGGCAATGAGCAGTTCTTC. This translates into CASSSGTSGLKGNEQFF.

CDR3 region: CASSFGSYTEAFF. CDR3 in DNA: TGTGCCAGCAGTTTCGGGTCGTACACTGAAGCTTTCTTT. The chain uses TRBV12-3 or TRBV12-4 and TRBJ1-1; D is unresolved. The CDR3 runs to 13 residues. With 3 bases removed from V and 3 bases from J, the gap between germline ends came to 8 bases.

There are a few counts of this clonotype. J is TRBJ1-5 and V is TRBV7-9; weak D call: TRBD1 (5 bases). The CDR3 is 17 residues long. CDR1 is SEHNR, CDR2 FQNEAQ, per germline (reference sequence). V lost 2 bases to trimming and J lost 0 bases, with 14 bases between them. The CDR3 bases are TGTGCCAGCAGCTTAAGCACAGGACGCTATAGCAATCAGCCCCAGCATTTT. Residues: CASSLSTGRYSNQPQHF.

This sequence joins TRBV6-2 or TRBV6-3 and TRBJ2-7; D is perhaps TRBD2 (6 bases). Germline V gene lookup returns CDR1 MNHEY and CDR2 SVGEGT. The CDR3 covers 13 residues. V dropped 7 bases and J dropped 4 bases, with 14 bases sitting between them. The CDR3 nucleotides read TGTGCCAGCACCCCCAGTAGCGGATACGAGCAGTACGTC. Its translation: CASTPSSGYEQYV.

This chain links TRBV6-1 with TRBJ1-1, with unresolved D. Germline V gene lookup returns CDR1 MNHNS and CDR2 SASEGT. Trimming took 6 bases from V and 1 from J, leaving 15 bases between them. The CDR3 is made up of 15 amino acids. The CDR3 region has the DNA TGTGCCAGCAGCTCTCCCCCGACTGGGAACACTGAAGCTTTCTTT. Its protein product is CASSSPPTGNTEAFF.

The rearrangement links TRBV4-1 to TRBJ1-2; D possibly corresponds to TRBD1 (6 bases). V dropped 3 bases and J dropped 4 bases, with 12 bases sitting between them. This CDR3 comprises 14 residues. Germline-derived CDR1 and CDR2 are MGHRA and YSYEKL. In nucleotides, the CDR3 is TGCGCCAGCAGCCAGGACGGGACACTCTATGGCTACACCTTC. It codes for CASSQDGTLYGYTF.

This sequence joins TRBV7-9 and TRBJ1-2, with 11 bases identical to TRBD1. Germline CDR1 reads SEHNR; CDR2 reads FQNEAQ (reference sequence). With V trimmed by 2 bases and J by 8 bases, 7 bases remained unmatched. The CDR3 runs to 15 residues. CDR3 loop: CASSLFRDRGSGYTF. The CDR3 DNA sequence: TGTGCCAGCAGCTTATTCCGGGACAGGGGGAGCGGCTACACCTTC.

The CDR3 reads CASSLARGIGELFF. CDR3 coding DNA: TGTGCCAGCAGCTTGGCCAGGGGGATCGGGGAGCTGTTTTTT. The chain is built from TRBV5-4 and TRBJ2-2; 7 bases line up with TRBD1. This CDR3 is 14 amino acids long. Germline CDR1 reads SGHNT; CDR2 reads YYREEE (reference sequence). J gave up 7 bases and V 0 bases, and 3 bases lay outside the gene matches. The whole variable domain, remainder taken from reference TRBV5-4 and TRBJ2-2, is ETGVTQSPTHLIKTRGQQVTLRCSSQSGHNTVSWYQQALGQGPQFIFQYYREEENGRGNFPPRFSGLQFPNYSSELNVNALELDDSALYLCASSLARGIGELFFGEGSRLTVL.

This clonotype was found once. This chain joins TRBV6-5 and TRBJ1-1; D ambiguous. The CDR3 extends over 14 amino acids. In germline, CDR1 is MNHEY, CDR2 SVGAGI. V was trimmed by 7 bases and J by 1 base, leaving 13 bases between them. CDR3 nucleotides: TGTGCCAGCAACCTGTACTGGACGAACACTGAAGCTTTCTTT. Translated, it gives CASNLYWTNTEAFF.

The sample holds many counts of this clonotype. This chain's CDR3 is CASSEEQRNTEAFF. CDR3 nucleotides: TGTGCCAGCAGTGAGGAACAGAGGAACACTGAAGCTTTCTTT. The V and J genes are TRBV6-1 and TRBJ1-1, with unresolved D. CDR1 is MNHNS and CDR2 is SASEGT in the germline V gene. V lost 3 bases and J 1 base, leaving 9 bases between the germline ends. This CDR3 is 14 amino acids long.

V usage is TRBV7-2 and J usage is TRBJ2-1; 9 bases align to TRBD2. This CDR3 comprises 17 residues. V lost 0 bases to trimming and J lost 7 bases; unmatched junction nucleotides: 10. Germline V gene lookup returns CDR1 SGHTA and CDR2 FQGNSA. The CDR3 spells CASSLALSASGKNEQFF. The CDR3 DNA reads as TGTGCCAGCAGCTTAGCGCTCTCGGCTAGCGGGAAGAATGAGCAGTTCTTC.

This chain links TRBV14 with TRBJ2-1; D is possibly TRBD2 (5 bases). From germline, CDR1 is SGHDN and CDR2 FVKESK. With 4 bases removed from V and 6 bases from J, the gap between germline ends came to 19 bases. There are 16 residues in the CDR3. In DNA, the CDR3 is TGTGCCAGCAGCCGTGAAATCCCTAGCCTGGGCAATGAGCAGTTCTTC. Translating gives CASSREIPSLGNEQFF.

The gene calls are TRBV19 and TRBJ2-6; D remains ambiguous. The germline gives CDR1 LNHDA, CDR2 SQIVND (reference sequence). Trimming shortened V by 1 base and J by 0 bases, and 7 bases separated the two germline ends. This CDR3 contains 16 residues. CDR3 sequence reads: CASSIGQISGANVLTF. In DNA form, the CDR3 reads TGTGCCAGTAGTATAGGACAAATCTCTGGGGCCAACGTCCTGACTTTC.

The gene calls are TRBV29-1 and TRBJ2-1; no definite D call. The CDR3 spans 13 residues. Trimming left V 6 bases short and J 2 bases short, with 11 bases between. Germline V gives CDR1 SQVTM, CDR2 ANQGSEA. The CDR3 sequence is CSVVVGAYNEQFF. CDR3 sequence (DNA): TGCAGCGTGGTGGTTGGGGCCTACAATGAGCAGTTCTTC.